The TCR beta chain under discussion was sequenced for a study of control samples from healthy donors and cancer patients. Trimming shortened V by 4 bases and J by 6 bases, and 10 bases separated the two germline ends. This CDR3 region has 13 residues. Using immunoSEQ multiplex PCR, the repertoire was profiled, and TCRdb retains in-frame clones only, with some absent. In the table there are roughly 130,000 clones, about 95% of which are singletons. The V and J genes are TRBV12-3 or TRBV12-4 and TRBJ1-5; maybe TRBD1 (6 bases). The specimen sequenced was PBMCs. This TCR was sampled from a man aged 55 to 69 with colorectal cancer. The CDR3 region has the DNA TGTGCCAGCAGTTCCAGGGGAGGTCAGCCCCAGCATTTT. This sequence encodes CASSSRGGQPQHF.